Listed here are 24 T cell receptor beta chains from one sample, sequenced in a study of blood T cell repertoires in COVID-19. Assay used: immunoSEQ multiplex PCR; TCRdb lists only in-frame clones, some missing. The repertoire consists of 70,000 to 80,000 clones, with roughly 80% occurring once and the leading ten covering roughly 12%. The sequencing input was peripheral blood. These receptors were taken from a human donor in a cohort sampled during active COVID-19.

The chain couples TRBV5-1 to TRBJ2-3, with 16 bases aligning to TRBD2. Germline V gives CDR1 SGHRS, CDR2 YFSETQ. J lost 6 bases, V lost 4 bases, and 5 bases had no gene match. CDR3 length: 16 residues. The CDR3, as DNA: TGCGCCAGCAGCGTGGGACTAGCGGGAGGGCTGGATACGCAGTATTTT. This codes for CASSVGLAGGLDTQYF.

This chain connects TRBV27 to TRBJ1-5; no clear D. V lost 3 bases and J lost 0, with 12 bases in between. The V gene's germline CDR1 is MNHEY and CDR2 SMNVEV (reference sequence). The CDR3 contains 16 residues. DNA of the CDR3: TGTGCCAGCAGTTTGGGAGGACCTTATAGCAATCAGCCCCAGCATTTT. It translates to CASSLGGPYSNQPQHF.

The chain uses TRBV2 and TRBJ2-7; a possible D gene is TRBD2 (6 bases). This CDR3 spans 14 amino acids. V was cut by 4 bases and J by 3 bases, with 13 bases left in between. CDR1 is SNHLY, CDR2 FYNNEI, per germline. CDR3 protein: CASSVAGGYYEQYF. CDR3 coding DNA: TGTGCCAGCAGTGTAGCTGGGGGGTACTACGAGCAGTACTTC.

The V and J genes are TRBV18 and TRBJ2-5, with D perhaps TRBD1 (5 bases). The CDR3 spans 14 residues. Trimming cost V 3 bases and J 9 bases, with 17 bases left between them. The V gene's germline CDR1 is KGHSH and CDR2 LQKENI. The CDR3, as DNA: TGTGCCAGCTCACCCGCGACAGTGGATGGAGCCCAGTACTTC. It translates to CASSPATVDGAQYF.

The CDR3 coding sequence is TGCGCCAGCACAACAGGGTGGAGCTCCTACGAGCAGTACTTC. Amino acids: CASTTGWSSYEQYF. The chain links TRBV10-2 to TRBJ2-7, with D maybe TRBD1 (6 bases). Germline CDR1 reads WSHSY; CDR2 reads SAAADI. V lost 7 bases to trimming and J lost 0 bases, with 13 bases between them. The CDR3 totals 14 residues.

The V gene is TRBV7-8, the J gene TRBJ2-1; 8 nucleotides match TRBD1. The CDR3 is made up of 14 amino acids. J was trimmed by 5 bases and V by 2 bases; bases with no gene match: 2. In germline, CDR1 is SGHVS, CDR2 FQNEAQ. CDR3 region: CASSLQGAHNEQFF. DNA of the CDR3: TGTGCCAGCAGCTTACAGGGGGCCCACAATGAGCAGTTCTTC.

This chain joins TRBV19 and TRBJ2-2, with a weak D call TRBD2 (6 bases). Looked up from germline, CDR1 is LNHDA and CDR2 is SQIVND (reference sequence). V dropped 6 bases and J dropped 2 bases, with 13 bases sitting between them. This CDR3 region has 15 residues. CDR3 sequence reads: CASRAASVNTGELFF. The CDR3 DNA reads TGTGCCAGTAGGGCGGCTAGCGTTAACACCGGGGAGCTGTTTTTT.

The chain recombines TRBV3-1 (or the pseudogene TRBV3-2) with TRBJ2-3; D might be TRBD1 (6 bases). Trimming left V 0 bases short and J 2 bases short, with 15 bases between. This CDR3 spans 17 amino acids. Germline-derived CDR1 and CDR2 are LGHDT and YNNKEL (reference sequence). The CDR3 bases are TGTGCCAGCAGCCAAGATTTCCTGGGGGCCAACACAGATACGCAGTATTTT. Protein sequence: CASSQDFLGANTDTQYF.

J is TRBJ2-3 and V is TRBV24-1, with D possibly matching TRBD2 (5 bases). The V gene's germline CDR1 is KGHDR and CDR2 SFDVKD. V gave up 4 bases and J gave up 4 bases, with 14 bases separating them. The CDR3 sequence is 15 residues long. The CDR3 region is CATSDPVLGADTQYF. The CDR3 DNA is TGTGCCACCAGTGACCCCGTTTTGGGAGCAGATACGCAGTATTTT.

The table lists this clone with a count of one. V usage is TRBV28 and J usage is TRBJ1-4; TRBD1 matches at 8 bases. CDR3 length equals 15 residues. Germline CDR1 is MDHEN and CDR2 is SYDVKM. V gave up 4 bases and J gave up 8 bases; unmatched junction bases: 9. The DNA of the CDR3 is TGTGCCAGCAGTTATCGGACAGGGACGGGGGAAAAACTGTTTTTT. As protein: CASSYRTGTGEKLFF.

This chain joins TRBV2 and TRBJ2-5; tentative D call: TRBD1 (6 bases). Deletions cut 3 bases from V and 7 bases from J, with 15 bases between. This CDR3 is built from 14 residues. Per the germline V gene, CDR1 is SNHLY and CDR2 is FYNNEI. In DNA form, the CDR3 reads TGTGCCAGCAGTGACGGCAGTGGGGGCAGGACCCAGTACTTC. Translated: CASSDGSGGRTQYF.

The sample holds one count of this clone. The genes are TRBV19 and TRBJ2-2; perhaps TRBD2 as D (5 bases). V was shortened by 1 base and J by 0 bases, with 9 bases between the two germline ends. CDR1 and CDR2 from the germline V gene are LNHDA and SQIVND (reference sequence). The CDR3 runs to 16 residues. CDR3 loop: CASSIAPGTNTGELFF. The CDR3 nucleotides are TGTGCCAGTAGTATAGCCCCGGGAACGAACACCGGGGAGCTGTTTTTT.

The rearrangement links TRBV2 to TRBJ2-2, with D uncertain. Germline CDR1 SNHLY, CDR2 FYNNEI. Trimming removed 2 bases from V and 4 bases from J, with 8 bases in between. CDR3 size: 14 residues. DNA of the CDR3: TGTGCCAGCAGTGAATCGCGCGGCACCGGGGAGCTGTTTTTT. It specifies CASSESRGTGELFF.

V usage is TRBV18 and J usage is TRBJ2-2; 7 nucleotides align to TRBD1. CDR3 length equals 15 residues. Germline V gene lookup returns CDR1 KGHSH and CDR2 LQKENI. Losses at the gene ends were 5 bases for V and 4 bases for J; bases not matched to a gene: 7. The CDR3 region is CASSSGQSITGELFF. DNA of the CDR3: TGTGCCAGCTCATCGGGACAGAGCATCACCGGGGAGCTGTTTTTT.

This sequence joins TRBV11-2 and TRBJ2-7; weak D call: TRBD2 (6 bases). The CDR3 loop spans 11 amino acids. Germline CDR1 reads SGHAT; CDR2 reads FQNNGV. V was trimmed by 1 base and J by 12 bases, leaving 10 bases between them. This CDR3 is CASSLAGDPYF. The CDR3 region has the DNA TGTGCCAGCAGCTTAGCGGGAGACCCGTACTTC.

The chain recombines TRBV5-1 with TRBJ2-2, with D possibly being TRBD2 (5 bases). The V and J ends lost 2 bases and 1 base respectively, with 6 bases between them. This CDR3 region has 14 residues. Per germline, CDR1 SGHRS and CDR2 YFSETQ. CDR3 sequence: CASSFEGNTGELFF. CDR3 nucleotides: TGCGCCAGCAGCTTCGAGGGGAACACCGGGGAGCTGTTTTTT. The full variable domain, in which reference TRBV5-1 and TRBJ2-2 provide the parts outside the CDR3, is KAGVTQTPRYLIKTRGQQVTLSCSPISGHRSVSWYQQTPGQGLQFLFEYFSETQRNKGNFPGRFSGRQFSNSRSEMNVSTLELGDSALYLCASSFEGNTGELFFGEGSRLTVL.

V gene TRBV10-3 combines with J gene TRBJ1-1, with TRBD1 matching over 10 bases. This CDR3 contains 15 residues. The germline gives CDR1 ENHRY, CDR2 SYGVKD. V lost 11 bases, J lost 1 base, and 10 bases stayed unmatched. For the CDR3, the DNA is TGTGCCGCCGGACAGGGGGATAGATCGAACACTGAAGCTTTCTTT. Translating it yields CAAGQGDRSNTEAFF.

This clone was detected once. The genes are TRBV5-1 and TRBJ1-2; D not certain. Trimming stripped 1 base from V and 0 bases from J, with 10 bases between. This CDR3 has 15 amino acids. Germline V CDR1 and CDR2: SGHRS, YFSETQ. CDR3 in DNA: TGCGCCAGCAGCTTGTCCGCGGGAGCTAACTATGGCTACACCTTC. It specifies CASSLSAGANYGYTF.

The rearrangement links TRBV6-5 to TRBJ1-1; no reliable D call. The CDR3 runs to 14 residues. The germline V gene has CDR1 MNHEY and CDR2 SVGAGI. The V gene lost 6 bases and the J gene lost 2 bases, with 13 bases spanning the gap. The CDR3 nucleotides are TGTGCCAGCAGGGATCCACTAACCAACACTGAAGCTTTCTTT. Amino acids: CASRDPLTNTEAFF.

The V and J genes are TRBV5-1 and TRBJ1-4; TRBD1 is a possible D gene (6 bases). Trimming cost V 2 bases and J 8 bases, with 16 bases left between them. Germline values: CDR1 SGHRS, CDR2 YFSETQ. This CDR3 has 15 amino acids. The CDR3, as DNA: TGCGCCAGCAGCTTTGAAGGCAGGGGAGAGGAAAAACTGTTTTTT. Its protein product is CASSFEGRGEEKLFF.

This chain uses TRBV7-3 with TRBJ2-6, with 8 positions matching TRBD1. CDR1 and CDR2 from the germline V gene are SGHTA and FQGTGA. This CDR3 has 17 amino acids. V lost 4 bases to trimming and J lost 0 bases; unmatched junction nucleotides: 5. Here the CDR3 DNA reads TGTGCCAGCAGCTCCGGACAGGGTGACTCTGGGGCCAACGTCCTGACTTTC. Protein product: CASSSGQGDSGANVLTF.

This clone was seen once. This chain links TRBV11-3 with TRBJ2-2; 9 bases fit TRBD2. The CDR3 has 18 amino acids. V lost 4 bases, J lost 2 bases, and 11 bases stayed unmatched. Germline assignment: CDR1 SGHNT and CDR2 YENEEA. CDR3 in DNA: TGTGCCAGCAGCTCTGGCCTAGCGGGGTCCGTTAACACCGGGGAGCTGTTTTTT. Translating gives CASSSGLAGSVNTGELFF.

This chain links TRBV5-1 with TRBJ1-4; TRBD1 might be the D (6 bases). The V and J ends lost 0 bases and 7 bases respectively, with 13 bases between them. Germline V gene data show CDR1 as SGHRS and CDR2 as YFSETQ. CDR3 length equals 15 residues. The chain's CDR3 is CASSLGPGAREKLFF. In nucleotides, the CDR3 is TGCGCCAGCAGCTTGGGCCCAGGGGCGCGTGAAAAACTGTTTTTT.

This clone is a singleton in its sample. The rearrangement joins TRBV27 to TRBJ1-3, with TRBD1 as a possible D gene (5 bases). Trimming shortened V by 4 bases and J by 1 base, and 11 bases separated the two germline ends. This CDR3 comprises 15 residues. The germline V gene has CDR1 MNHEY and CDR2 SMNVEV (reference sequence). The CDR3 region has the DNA TGTGCCAGCAGTTCGCAGGGCAGGTCTGGAAACACCATATATTTT. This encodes CASSSQGRSGNTIYF.